The 8 T cell receptor beta chains below come from one sample, sequenced in a study of response to subunit inactivated influenza vaccine. MiXCR, applied by TCRdb to the RT-PCR reads, yields one record per CDR3 protein. The sample holds approximately 500,000 distinct CDR3 sequences, roughly 13% seen once. The starting material was PBMCs from blood, obtained 40 to 50 days after vaccination. The receptors shown here come from a man in his forties or fifties who received an inactivated influenza vaccine.

A few counts support this clonotype. The rearrangement joins TRBV4-2 to TRBJ2-7, with D possibly being TRBD2 (5 bases). Per germline, CDR1 LGHNA and CDR2 YNFKEQ. The CDR3 sequence is 15 residues long. Trimming pared 1 base from V and 5 bases from J, leaving 15 bases between. CDR3 sequence (DNA): TGTGCCAGCAGCCAAGCTGCGTCGGGGTCCCACGAGCAGTACTTC. Protein sequence: CASSQAASGSHEQYF.

The sample holds a few counts of this clonotype. This chain uses TRBV29-1 with TRBJ1-1; no clear D gene. Trimming stripped 1 base from V and 0 bases from J, with 6 bases between. Germline V gene data show CDR1 as SQVTM and CDR2 as ANQGSEA. The CDR3 contains 13 residues. CDR3 nucleotide sequence: TGCAGCGTTGAAGGACGGATGAACACTGAAGCTTTCTTT. It yields the protein CSVEGRMNTEAFF.

The chain carries TRBV11-2 and TRBJ2-7, with TRBD2 identical over 10 bases. The V segment lost 3 bases and the J segment 4 bases; nucleotides outside the gene matches: 9. The CDR3 has 16 amino acids. From germline, CDR1 is SGHAT and CDR2 FQNNGV. The CDR3 DNA reads TGTGCCAGCAGCTTCTCCCCAGCGGGAGGGAAATACGAGCAGTACTTC. Protein: CASSFSPAGGKYEQYF.

In its sample, this clonotype was seen a few times. The gene calls are TRBV27 and TRBJ2-1; D is unclear. The V end was cut by 3 bases, the J end by 4 bases, with 13 bases between. Germline CDR1 MNHEY, CDR2 SMNVEV (reference sequence). The length of the CDR3 is 15 residues. CDR3 sequence reads: CASSFGELNYNEQFF. The CDR3 bases are TGTGCCAGCAGTTTTGGGGAACTAAATTACAATGAGCAGTTCTTC.

The chain uses TRBV24-1 and TRBJ1-5; D uncertain. The ends were cut back, 6 bases at V and 3 bases at J, with 17 bases in the middle. This CDR3 is built from 16 residues. Germline loops: CDR1 KGHDR, CDR2 SFDVKD. The CDR3 spells CATSSSGSTNNQPQHF. The CDR3 nucleotides are TGTGCCACCAGTAGTTCCGGGTCAACTAACAATCAGCCCCAGCATTTT.

The gene calls are TRBV7-2 and TRBJ2-1; D uncertain. In germline, CDR1 is SGHTA, CDR2 FQGNSA. V gave up 1 base and J gave up 9 bases, with 10 bases separating them. The CDR3 sequence is 13 residues long. Here the CDR3 reads CASSLERLGEQFF. Here the CDR3 DNA reads TGTGCCAGCAGCTTAGAGCGTCTGGGTGAGCAGTTCTTC.

This chain uses TRBV20-1 with TRBJ1-2, with 8 bases fitting TRBD1. Germline V gene data show CDR1 as DFQATT and CDR2 as SNEGSKA (reference sequence). V lost 4 bases, J lost 5 bases, and 3 bases stayed unmatched. The CDR3 totals 12 residues. CDR3: CSATRTGYGYTF. In DNA form, the CDR3 reads TGCAGTGCTACCCGGACAGGGTATGGCTACACCTTC.

The rearrangement uses TRBV7-2 and TRBJ2-1; no firm D call. The CDR3 is 12 amino acids. Trimming removed 5 bases from V and 8 bases from J, with 10 bases in between. The V gene's germline CDR1 is SGHTA and CDR2 FQGNSA. DNA of the CDR3: TGTGCCAGCAGCCGGACCCCTTATGAGCAGTTCTTC. Translating gives CASSRTPYEQFF.